This TCR beta chain is from a study of blood T cell repertoires in COVID-19. Per germline, CDR1 MRHNA and CDR2 SNTAGT. V was pared by 5 bases and J by 7 bases, with 9 bases of the junction left unmatched. The CDR3 contains 14 residues. The method was immunoSEQ multiplex PCR; TCRdb's version includes in-frame clones alone and lacks a portion of them. Of roughly 410,000 clones in the sample, around 87% were seen once. Sequencing was carried out using peripheral blood. The source is a woman aged 60-75 years with COVID-19, enrolled during active disease. V is TRBV6-4 and J is TRBJ1-2; TRBD1 matches at 8 bases. The CDR3 region is CASSSDRGISGYTF. CDR3 DNA: TGTGCCAGCAGTTCTGACAGGGGAATAAGTGGCTACACCTTC.